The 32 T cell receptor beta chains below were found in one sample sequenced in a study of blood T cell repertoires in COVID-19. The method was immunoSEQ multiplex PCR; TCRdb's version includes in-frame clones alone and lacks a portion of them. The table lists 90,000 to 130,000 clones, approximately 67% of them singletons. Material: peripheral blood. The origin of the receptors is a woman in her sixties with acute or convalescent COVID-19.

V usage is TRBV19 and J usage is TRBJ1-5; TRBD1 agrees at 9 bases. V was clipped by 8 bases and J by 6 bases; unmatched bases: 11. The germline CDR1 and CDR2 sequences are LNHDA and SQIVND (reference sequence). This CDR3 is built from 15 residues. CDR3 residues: CASRRGDRERQPQHF. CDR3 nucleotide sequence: TGTGCCAGTCGAAGAGGGGACAGGGAGCGTCAGCCCCAGCATTTT.

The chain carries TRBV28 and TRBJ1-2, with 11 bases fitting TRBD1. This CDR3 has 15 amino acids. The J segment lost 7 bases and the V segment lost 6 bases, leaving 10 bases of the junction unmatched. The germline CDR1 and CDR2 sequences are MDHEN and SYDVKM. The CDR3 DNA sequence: TGTGCCAGCAGCATGGGACAGGGGGTTACGGGTGGCTACACCTTC. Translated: CASSMGQGVTGGYTF.

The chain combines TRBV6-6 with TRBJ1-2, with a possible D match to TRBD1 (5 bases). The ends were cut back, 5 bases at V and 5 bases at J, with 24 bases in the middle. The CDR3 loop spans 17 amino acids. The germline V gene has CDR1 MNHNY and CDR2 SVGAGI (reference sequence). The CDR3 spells CASSPSPAGGDLYGYTF. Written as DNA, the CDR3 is TGTGCCAGCAGTCCTTCCCCGGCGGGGGGGGACCTTTATGGCTACACCTTC.

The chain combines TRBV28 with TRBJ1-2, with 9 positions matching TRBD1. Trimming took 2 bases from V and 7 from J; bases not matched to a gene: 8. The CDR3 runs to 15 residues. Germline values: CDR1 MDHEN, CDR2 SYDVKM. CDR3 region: CASSLDRGQGFGYTF. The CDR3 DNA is TGTGCCAGCAGTTTAGACCGGGGACAGGGCTTTGGCTACACCTTC.

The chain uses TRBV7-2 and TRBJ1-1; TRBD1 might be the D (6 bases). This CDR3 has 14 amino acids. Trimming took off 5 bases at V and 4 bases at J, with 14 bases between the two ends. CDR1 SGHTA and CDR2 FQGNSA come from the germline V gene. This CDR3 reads CASSPKQGATEAFF. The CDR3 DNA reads TGTGCCAGCAGCCCAAAACAGGGTGCCACTGAAGCTTTCTTT.

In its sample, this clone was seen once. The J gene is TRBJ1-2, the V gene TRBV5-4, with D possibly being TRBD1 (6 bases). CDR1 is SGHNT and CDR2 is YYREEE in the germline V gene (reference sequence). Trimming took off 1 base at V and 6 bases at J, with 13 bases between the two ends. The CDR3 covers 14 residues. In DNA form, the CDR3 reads TGTGCCAGCAGCTTGCGGCAGGGGCGTCATGGCTACACCTTC. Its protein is CASSLRQGRHGYTF.

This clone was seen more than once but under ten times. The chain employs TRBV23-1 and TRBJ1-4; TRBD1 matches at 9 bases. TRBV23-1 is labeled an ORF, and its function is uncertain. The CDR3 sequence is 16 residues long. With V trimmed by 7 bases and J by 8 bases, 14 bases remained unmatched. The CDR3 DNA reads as TGCGCCAGCAACCGGGACAGGGATGAGTATGAGGAAAAACTGTTTTTT. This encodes CASNRDRDEYEEKLFF.

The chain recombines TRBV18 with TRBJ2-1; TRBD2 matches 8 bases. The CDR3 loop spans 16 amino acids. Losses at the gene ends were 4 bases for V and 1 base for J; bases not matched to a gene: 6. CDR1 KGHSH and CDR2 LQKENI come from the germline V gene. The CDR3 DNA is TGTGCCAGCTCACTGTTTAGCGGGGCTTCCTACAATGAGCAGTTCTTC. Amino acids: CASSLFSGASYNEQFF.

As DNA, the CDR3 is TGTGCCAGCAGCGTCTGGACAGGAAGCACAGATACGCAGTATTTT. Its protein is CASSVWTGSTDTQYF. The gene calls are TRBV7-9 and TRBJ2-3; TRBD1 matches at 7 bases. From germline, CDR1 is SEHNR and CDR2 FQNEAQ (reference sequence). The trim removed 5 bases at V and 0 bases at J, leaving 5 bases unmatched. The CDR3 extends over 15 amino acids.

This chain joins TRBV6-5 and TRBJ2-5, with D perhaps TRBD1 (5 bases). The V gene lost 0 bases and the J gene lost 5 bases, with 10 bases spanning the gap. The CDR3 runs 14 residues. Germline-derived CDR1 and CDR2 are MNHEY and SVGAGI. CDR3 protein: CASSYSGPTETQYF. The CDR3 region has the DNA TGTGCCAGCAGTTACTCGGGGCCCACGGAGACCCAGTACTTC.

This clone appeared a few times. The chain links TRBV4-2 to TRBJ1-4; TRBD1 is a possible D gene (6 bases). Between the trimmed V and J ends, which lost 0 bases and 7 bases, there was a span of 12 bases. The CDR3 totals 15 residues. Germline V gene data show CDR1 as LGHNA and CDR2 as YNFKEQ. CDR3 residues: CASSQEGGGPEKLFF. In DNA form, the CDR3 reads TGTGCCAGCAGCCAAGAAGGGGGGGGGCCTGAAAAACTGTTTTTT.

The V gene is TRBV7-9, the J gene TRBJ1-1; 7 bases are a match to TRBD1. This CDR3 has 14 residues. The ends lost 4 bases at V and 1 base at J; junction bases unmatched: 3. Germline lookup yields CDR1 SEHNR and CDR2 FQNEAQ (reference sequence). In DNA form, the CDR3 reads TGTGCCAGCAGCTCGGGACAGCCGAACACTGAAGCTTTCTTT. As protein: CASSSGQPNTEAFF.

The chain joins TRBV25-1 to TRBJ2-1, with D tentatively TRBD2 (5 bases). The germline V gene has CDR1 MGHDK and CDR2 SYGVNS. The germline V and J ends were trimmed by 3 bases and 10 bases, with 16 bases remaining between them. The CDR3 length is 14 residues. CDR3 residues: CASSEGGGRTEQFF. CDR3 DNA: TGTGCCAGCAGTGAGGGCGGAGGAAGGACCGAGCAGTTCTTC.

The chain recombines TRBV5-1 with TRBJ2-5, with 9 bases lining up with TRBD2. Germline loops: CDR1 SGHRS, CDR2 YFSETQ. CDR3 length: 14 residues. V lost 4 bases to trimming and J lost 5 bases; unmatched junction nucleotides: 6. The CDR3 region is CASSPRGGRETQYF. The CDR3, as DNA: TGCGCCAGCAGCCCGCGGGGGGGCCGGGAGACCCAGTACTTC.

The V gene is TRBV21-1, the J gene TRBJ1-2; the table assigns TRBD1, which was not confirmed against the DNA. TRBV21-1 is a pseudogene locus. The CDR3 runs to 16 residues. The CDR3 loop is CASSTPLPPPGGGYTF. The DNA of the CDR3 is TGTGCCAGCAGCACCCCCTTGCCCCCCCCAGGGGGCGGCTACACCTTC.

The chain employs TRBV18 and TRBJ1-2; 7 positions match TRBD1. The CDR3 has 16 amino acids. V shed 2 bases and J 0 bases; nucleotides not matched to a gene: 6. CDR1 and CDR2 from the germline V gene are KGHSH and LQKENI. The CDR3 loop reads CASSPTGDSANYGYTF. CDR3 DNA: TGTGCCAGCTCACCAACAGGGGATTCGGCTAACTATGGCTACACCTTC.

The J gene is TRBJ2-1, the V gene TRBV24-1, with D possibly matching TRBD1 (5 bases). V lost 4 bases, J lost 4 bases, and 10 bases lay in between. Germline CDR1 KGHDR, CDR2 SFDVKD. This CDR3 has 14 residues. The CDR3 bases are TGTGCCACCAGTGACCCTCAGGGTTACAATGAGCAGTTCTTC. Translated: CATSDPQGYNEQFF.

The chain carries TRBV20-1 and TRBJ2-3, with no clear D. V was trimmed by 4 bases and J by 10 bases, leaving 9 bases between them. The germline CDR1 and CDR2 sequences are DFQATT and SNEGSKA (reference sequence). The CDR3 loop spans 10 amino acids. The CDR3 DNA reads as TGCAGTGCTAATGAAGGAGCGCAGTATTTT. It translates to CSANEGAQYF.

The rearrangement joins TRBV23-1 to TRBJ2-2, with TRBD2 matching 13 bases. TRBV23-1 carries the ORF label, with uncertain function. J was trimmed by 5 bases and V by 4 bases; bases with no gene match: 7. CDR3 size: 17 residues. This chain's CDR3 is CASSLKLAGGRTGELFF. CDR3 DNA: TGCGCCAGCAGTCTAAAACTAGCGGGGGGGCGAACCGGGGAGCTGTTTTTT.

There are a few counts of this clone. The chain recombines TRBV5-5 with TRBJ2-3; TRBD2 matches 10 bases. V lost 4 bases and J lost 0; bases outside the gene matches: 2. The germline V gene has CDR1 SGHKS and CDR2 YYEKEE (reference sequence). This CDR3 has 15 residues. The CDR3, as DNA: TGTGCCAGCAGCATGACTAGCGGGAGCACAGATACGCAGTATTTT. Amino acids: CASSMTSGSTDTQYF.

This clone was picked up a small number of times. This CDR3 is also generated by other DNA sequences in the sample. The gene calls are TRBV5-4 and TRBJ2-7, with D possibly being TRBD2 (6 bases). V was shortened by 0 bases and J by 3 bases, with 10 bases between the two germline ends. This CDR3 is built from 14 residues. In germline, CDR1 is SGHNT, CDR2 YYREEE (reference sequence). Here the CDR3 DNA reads TGTGCCAGCAGCTTGGACCCGGGACTCTACGAGCAGTACTTC. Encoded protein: CASSLDPGLYEQYF.

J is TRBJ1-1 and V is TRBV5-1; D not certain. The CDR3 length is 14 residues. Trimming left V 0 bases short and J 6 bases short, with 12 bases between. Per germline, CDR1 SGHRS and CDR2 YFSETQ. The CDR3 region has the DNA TGCGCCAGCAGCTTGGCCGGGGTGGGCGCTGAAGCTTTCTTT. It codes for CASSLAGVGAEAFF.

CDR3 coding DNA: TGTGCCAGTAGTATTGGACAGCCAACCGATACGCAGTATTTT. Its protein product is CASSIGQPTDTQYF. The rearrangement uses TRBV19 and TRBJ2-3; D possibly corresponds to TRBD1 (6 bases). Looked up from germline, CDR1 is LNHDA and CDR2 is SQIVND (reference sequence). V lost 3 bases and J lost 6, with 13 bases in between. This CDR3 is 14 amino acids long.

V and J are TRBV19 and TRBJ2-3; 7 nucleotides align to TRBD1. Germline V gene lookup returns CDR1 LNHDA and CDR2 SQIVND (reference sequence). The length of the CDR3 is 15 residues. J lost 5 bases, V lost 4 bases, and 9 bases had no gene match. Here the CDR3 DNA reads TGTGCCAGTAGTAATGGTCAAGGGGGCGGAGATACGCAGTATTTT. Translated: CASSNGQGGGDTQYF.

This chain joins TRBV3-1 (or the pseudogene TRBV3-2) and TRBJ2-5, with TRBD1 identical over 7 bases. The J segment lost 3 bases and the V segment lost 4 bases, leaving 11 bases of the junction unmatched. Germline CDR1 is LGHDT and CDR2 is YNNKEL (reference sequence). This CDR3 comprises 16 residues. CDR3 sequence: CASSPSLGQIKETQYF. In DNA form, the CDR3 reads TGTGCCAGCAGCCCATCCCTGGGACAGATTAAAGAGACCCAGTACTTC.

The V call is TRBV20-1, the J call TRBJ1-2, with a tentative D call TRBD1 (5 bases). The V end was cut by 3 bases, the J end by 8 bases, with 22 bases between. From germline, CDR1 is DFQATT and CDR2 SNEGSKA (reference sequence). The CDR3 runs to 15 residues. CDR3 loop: CSASSPYGTRGGYTF. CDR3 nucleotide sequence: TGCAGTGCTAGTTCTCCTTATGGGACCCGGGGGGGCTACACCTTC.

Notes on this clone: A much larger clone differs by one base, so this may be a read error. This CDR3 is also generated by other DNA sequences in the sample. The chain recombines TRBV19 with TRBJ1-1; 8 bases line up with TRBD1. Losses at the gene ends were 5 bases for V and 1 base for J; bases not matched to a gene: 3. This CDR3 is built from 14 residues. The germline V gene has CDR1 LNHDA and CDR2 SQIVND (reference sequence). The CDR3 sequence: CASSAQGANTEAFF. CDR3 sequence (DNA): TGTGCCAGTAGTGCGCAGGGGGCGAACACTGAAGCTTTCTTT.

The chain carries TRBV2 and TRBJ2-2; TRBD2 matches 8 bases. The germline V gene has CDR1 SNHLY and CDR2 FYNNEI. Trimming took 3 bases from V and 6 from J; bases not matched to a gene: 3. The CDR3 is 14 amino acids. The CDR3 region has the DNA TGTGCCAGCAGTGAGCGGGGGGCCTCCGGGGAGCTGTTTTTT. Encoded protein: CASSERGASGELFF.

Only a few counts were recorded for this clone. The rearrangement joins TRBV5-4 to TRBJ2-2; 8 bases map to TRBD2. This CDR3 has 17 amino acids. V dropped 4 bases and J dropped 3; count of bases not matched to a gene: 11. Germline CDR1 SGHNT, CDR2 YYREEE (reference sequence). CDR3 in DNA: TGTGCCAGCAGCCCGGGAGGGGCTAGCGGTTACACCGGGGAGCTGTTTTTT. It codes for CASSPGGASGYTGELFF.

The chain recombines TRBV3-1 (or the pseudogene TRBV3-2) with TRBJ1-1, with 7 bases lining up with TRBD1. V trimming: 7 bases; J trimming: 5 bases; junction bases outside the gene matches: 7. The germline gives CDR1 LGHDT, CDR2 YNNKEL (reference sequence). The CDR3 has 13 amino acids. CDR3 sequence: CASMFQGGTEAFF. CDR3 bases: TGTGCCAGCATGTTTCAGGGGGGAACTGAAGCTTTCTTT.

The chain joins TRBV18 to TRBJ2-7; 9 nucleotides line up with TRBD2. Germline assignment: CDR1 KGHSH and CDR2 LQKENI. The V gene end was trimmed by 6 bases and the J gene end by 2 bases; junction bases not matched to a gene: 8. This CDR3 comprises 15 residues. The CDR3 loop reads CASSPKERGAYEQYF. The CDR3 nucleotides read TGTGCCAGCTCCCCCAAGGAGCGGGGGGCCTACGAGCAGTACTTC.

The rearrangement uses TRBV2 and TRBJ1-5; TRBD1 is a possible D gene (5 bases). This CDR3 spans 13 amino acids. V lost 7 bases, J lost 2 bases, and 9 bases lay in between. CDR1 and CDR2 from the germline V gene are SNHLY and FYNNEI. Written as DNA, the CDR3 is TGTGCCAGCATCAGGGATGGCAATCAGCCCCAGCATTTT. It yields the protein CASIRDGNQPQHF.